This TCR beta chain was retrieved from a study of CD8+ T cells in alopecia areata. Regarding treatment: oral pan-JAK inhibitor, 5-10 mg twice daily. Investigators sorted PBMCs to obtain both CD4+ and CD8+ T cells. The length of the CDR3 is 14 residues. V was trimmed by 3 bases and J by 3 bases, leaving 9 bases between them. The V gene's germline CDR1 is LNHNV and CDR2 YYDKDF (reference sequence). RNA was isolated and reverse transcribed to cDNA, the sequencing template. Assay: immunoSEQ multiplex PCR; the TCRdb copy retains only in-frame clones and omits some. The sample lists about 190,000 clones, around three fifths seen once, with roughly 4.2% in the top ten.

The source of this sequence is a human donor with alopecia areata. The sequencing here drew on CD4+ T cells sorted from blood, taken at week 4, from a patient treated with tofacitinib. The rearrangement uses TRBV15 and TRBJ1-5; D gene unclear. As DNA, the CDR3 is TGTGCCACCAGCAGCCGACAAGACAATCAGCCCCAGCATTTT. Translation: CATSSRQDNQPQHF.